This TCR beta chain emerged from a study of chemoradiotherapy in HPV16-positive cancers. To note about this clone: What it binds is not known.

This table comes from immunoSEQ multiplex PCR, and its TCRdb copy is limited to in-frame clones, with some not included. The data hold 15,000 to 20,000 clones, with more than 90% observed a single time. General study findings and limits: Non-HPV-specific T cells did not expand in tumors during treatment, whereas candidate HPV-specific clones and E7-related motifs did. Only two HPV16-positive patients supplied the functional HPV-specificity definition. In HPV16-positive patients, HPV-responsive T-cell expansion tracked better recurrence-free survival.

Repeated repertoire sampling spanned the course of chemoradiotherapy. V trimming: 1 base; J trimming: 8 bases; junction bases outside the gene matches: 16. Germline CDR1 and CDR2: MDHEN and SYDVKM. The CDR3 has 18 amino acids. The chain combines TRBV28 with TRBJ1-2, with TRBD1 matching 10 bases. This clonotype was sampled from a human donor with HPV-associated anogenital cancer. The sequencing here drew on blood, taken from a patient who underwent chemoradiotherapy. The CDR3 sequence is CASSLSESLRQGARGYTF. The CDR3 DNA follows: TGTGCCAGCAGTTTATCGGAGAGTCTTAGACAGGGGGCGCGAGGCTACACCTTC.